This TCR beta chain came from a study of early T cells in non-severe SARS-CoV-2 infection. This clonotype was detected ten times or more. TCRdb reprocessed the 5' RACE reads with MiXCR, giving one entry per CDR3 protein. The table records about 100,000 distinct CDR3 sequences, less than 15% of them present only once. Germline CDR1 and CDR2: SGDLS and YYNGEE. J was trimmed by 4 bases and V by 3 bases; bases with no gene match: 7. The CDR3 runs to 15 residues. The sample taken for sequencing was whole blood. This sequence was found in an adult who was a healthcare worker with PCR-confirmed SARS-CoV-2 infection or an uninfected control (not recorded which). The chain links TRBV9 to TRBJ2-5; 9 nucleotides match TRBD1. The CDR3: CASSGRTGVSETQYF. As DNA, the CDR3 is TGTGCCAGCAGCGGAAGGACAGGGGTGTCAGAGACCCAGTACTTC.